The 29 T cell receptor beta chains below come from one sample, sequenced in a study of cytomegalovirus exposure and HLA in healthy donors. The study ran its PCR with 60 Vbeta and 13 Jbeta primers. Profiling relied on immunoSEQ multiplex PCR, and the TCRdb table lists in-frame clones only, not all of them. This sample contains under 100,000 clones. What was sequenced was PBMCs. The receptor set was obtained from a woman aged 30 to 39 in good health and CMV-seronegative.

The rearrangement uses TRBV6-1 and TRBJ2-5; D uncertain. The CDR3 has 11 amino acids. Trimming removed 5 bases from V and 5 bases from J, with 6 bases in between. In germline, CDR1 is MNHNS, CDR2 SASEGT. CDR3 DNA: TGTGCCAGCAGTTACATCGAGACCCAGTACTTC. Residues: CASSYIETQYF.

This chain joins TRBV10-3 and TRBJ2-7, with TRBD1 matching 10 bases. The CDR3 has 13 residues. Looked up from germline, CDR1 is ENHRY and CDR2 is SYGVKD. The trim removed 10 bases at V and 3 bases at J, leaving 6 bases unmatched. The CDR3 coding sequence is TGTGCCACCGCCGGGACAGGGGACTACGAGCAGTACTTC. Protein: CATAGTGDYEQYF.

The rearrangement joins TRBV12-1 to TRBJ1-1; TRBD1, as called in the table, went unchecked against the DNA. TRBV12-1 is a known pseudogene. The CDR3 runs to 17 residues. The CDR3 region is CASSPKSPDRGWTEAFF. In DNA form, the CDR3 reads TGTGCCAGCAGCCCTAAGTCCCCGGACAGGGGGTGGACTGAAGCTTTCTTT.

The chain employs TRBV5-1 and TRBJ2-1, with 7 bases aligning to TRBD2. CDR3 size: 16 residues. Germline assignment: CDR1 SGHRS and CDR2 YFSETQ. J was trimmed by 4 bases and V by 0 bases; bases with no gene match: 7. This CDR3 is CASSLAFGSGYNEQFF. The CDR3, as DNA: TGCGCCAGCAGCTTGGCCTTTGGTAGCGGGTACAATGAGCAGTTCTTC.

The chain couples TRBV15 to TRBJ2-1; D remains unclear. Trimming removed 0 bases at V and 4 bases at J, with 4 bases between. The CDR3 covers 13 residues. Germline CDR1 and CDR2: LNHNV and YYDKDF (reference sequence). The CDR3 DNA reads as TGTGCCACCAGCAGAGATCAATACAATGAGCAGTTCTTC. Its translation is CATSRDQYNEQFF.

V and J are TRBV7-9 and TRBJ1-5; D is possibly TRBD1 (6 bases). This CDR3 is 19 amino acids long. Per the germline V gene, CDR1 is SEHNR and CDR2 is FQNEAQ (reference sequence). V was cut by 2 bases and J by 5 bases, with 25 bases left in between. The CDR3 DNA sequence: TGTGCCAGCAGCTTATCACCGAATGGGGGGGGGCGTAGGGATCAGCCCCAGCATTTT. Amino acids: CASSLSPNGGGRRDQPQHF.

Comment on this clone: At one of its ends the junction is not consistent with the germline gene, which may arise from a read error. In the same sample, other DNA sequences code for this CDR3. This rearrangement joins TRBV4-1 to TRBJ1-1; 8 bases are shared with TRBD1. The CDR3 contains 15 residues. From germline, CDR1 is MGHRA and CDR2 YSYEKL. The CDR3 coding sequence is TGCGCCAGTAGCCAACCAGCAGGGGGCCGAACTGAAGCTTTCTTT. Translation: CASSQPAGGRTEAFF.

The chain links TRBV7-2 to TRBJ2-5; 8 nucleotides agree with TRBD1. Trimming removed 5 bases from V and 6 bases from J; junction bases left unmatched: 8. This CDR3 has 14 amino acids. Germline CDR1 and CDR2: SGHTA and FQGNSA. The CDR3 DNA reads TGTGCCAGCAGCAAAGGACAGGGTCGAAAGACCCAGTACTTC. Translating it yields CASSKGQGRKTQYF.

The V call is TRBV5-5, the J call TRBJ1-4, with 8 bases aligning to TRBD1. Losses at the gene ends were 3 bases for V and 11 bases for J; bases not matched to a gene: 12. Germline-derived CDR1 and CDR2 are SGHKS and YYEKEE (reference sequence). This CDR3 has 15 residues. CDR3 sequence (DNA): TGTGCCAGCAGCTGGGAGGACAGGGAAGCCCGGAAACTGTTTTTT. This encodes CASSWEDREARKLFF.

The chain combines TRBV5-4 with TRBJ2-7; 11 positions agree with TRBD2. Looked up from germline, CDR1 is SGHNT and CDR2 is YYREEE (reference sequence). V dropped 4 bases and J dropped 6; count of bases not matched to a gene: 9. The CDR3 runs to 15 residues. In nucleotides, the CDR3 is TGTGCCAGCAGCGCGGGACTAGCGGAGTGGGGCGAGCAGTACTTC. Translating gives CASSAGLAEWGEQYF.

V and J are TRBV19 and TRBJ1-6; D is unresolved. CDR3 size: 15 residues. The germline CDR1 and CDR2 sequences are LNHDA and SQIVND (reference sequence). V gave up 7 bases and J gave up 9 bases, with 19 bases separating them. This chain's CDR3 is CASTDKEGRRSPLHF. In DNA form, the CDR3 reads TGTGCCAGTACGGATAAGGAGGGTAGACGTTCACCCCTCCACTTT.

The genes are TRBV9 and TRBJ1-1, with 10 bases aligning to TRBD1. Trimming removed 4 bases from V and 11 bases from J; junction bases left unmatched: 14. The CDR3 length is 15 residues. In germline, CDR1 is SGDLS, CDR2 YYNGEE. The DNA for the CDR3 is TGTGCCAGCAGCCCTCTGACAGGGGGCGCAGATCCGGCTTTCTTT. Translating gives CASSPLTGGADPAFF.

The gene calls are TRBV9 and TRBJ1-2, with D possibly being TRBD1 (5 bases). CDR3 size: 16 residues. CDR1 SGDLS and CDR2 YYNGEE come from the germline V gene. With 0 bases removed from V and 8 bases from J, the gap between germline ends came to 20 bases. The CDR3 DNA follows: TGTGCCAGCAGCGTAGTGCCAGGGTCTCACCTATACGGCTACACCTTC. This gives the protein CASSVVPGSHLYGYTF.

The V gene is TRBV5-6, the J gene TRBJ1-4; weak D call: TRBD1 (5 bases). The CDR3 is 15 amino acids. V dropped 0 bases and J dropped 0 bases, with 6 bases sitting between them. Germline-derived CDR1 and CDR2 are SGHDT and YYEEEE. CDR3 protein: CASSLAGATNEKLFF. The DNA for the CDR3 is TGTGCCAGCAGCTTGGCGGGGGCAACTAATGAAAAACTGTTTTTT.

The chain combines TRBV30 with TRBJ1-3; D remains ambiguous. Germline CDR1 and CDR2: GTSNPN and SVGIG (reference sequence). Between the trimmed V and J ends, which lost 0 bases and 8 bases, there was a span of 20 bases. The CDR3 sequence is 16 residues long. The CDR3 region is CAWSVPHRVTRHTIYF. As DNA, the CDR3 is TGTGCCTGGAGTGTACCGCACCGGGTTACGAGACACACCATATATTTT.

The chain has TRBV19 and TRBJ1-2, with D uncertain. The V and J ends lost 3 bases and 4 bases respectively, with 12 bases between them. The germline V gene has CDR1 LNHDA and CDR2 SQIVND (reference sequence). There are 14 residues in the CDR3. The CDR3, as DNA: TGTGCCAGTAGTATCCGCCGGGGAAGCTATGGCTACACCTTC. Its translation: CASSIRRGSYGYTF. The variable domain in full, completed from reference TRBV19 and TRBJ1-2, reads DGGITQSPKYLFRKEGQNVTLSCEQNLNHDAMYWYRQDPGQGLRLIYYSQIVNDFQKGDIAEGYSVSREKKESFPLTVTSAQKNPTAFYLCASSIRRGSYGYTFGSGTRLTVV.

The CDR3 DNA follows: TGTGCCAGTGGACAAGAAGGCAATCAGCCCCAGCATTTT. It yields the protein CASGQEGNQPQHF. The genes are TRBV7-9 and TRBJ1-5; D possibly corresponds to TRBD1 (5 bases). The CDR3 spans 13 residues. Germline V gene data show CDR1 as SEHNR and CDR2 as FQNEAQ (reference sequence). V was clipped by 9 bases and J by 2 bases, with 11 bases between them.

This chain links TRBV28 with TRBJ1-2; 7 bases agree with TRBD1. V was clipped by 6 bases and J by 4 bases; unmatched bases: 5. The CDR3 covers 13 residues. Germline CDR1 reads MDHEN; CDR2 reads SYDVKM. The CDR3 region has the DNA TGTGCCAGCAGAAACAGGGGCCTCTATGGCTACACCTTC. It translates to CASRNRGLYGYTF.

This chain joins TRBV29-1 and TRBJ1-5, with D perhaps matching TRBD1 (6 bases). Germline V gives CDR1 SQVTM, CDR2 ANQGSEA. V was cut by 6 bases and J by 3 bases, with 15 bases left in between. This CDR3 has 14 residues. The CDR3 sequence: CSVKGQSANQPQHF. CDR3 nucleotide sequence: TGCAGCGTCAAGGGACAATCGGCCAATCAGCCCCAGCATTTT.

The CDR3 is CASSAFEGEFEQYF. In nucleotides, the CDR3 is TGTGCCAGCAGCGCCTTCGAGGGAGAATTCGAGCAGTACTTC. The chain is built from TRBV9 and TRBJ2-5; possible D gene TRBD2, 5 bases. The J call is doubtful: the DNA matches TRBJ2-7 better. Germline lookup yields CDR1 SGDLS and CDR2 YYNGEE. The CDR3 loop spans 14 amino acids.

The chain employs TRBV11-1 and TRBJ1-2, with 8 bases fitting TRBD1. In germline, CDR1 is SGHAT, CDR2 FQDESV (reference sequence). Germline trimming cut 3 bases from V and 8 bases from J; bases unmatched to any gene: 5. This CDR3 contains 13 residues. CDR3 sequence (DNA): TGTGCCAGCAGCTTGGAGACAGGGGAAGGCTACACCTTC. Protein product: CASSLETGEGYTF. The full variable domain, completed using reference TRBV11-1 and TRBJ1-2, is EAEVAQSPRYKITEKSQAVAFWCDPISGHATLYWYRQILGQGPELLVQFQDESVVDDSQLPKDRFSAERLKGVDSTLKIQPAELGDSAMYLCASSLETGEGYTFGSGTRLTVV.

This chain connects TRBV5-1 to TRBJ2-7; 9 positions agree with TRBD1. This CDR3 has 14 residues. Germline V gives CDR1 SGHRS, CDR2 YFSETQ. Trimming at V came to 4 bases and at J to 6 bases, leaving 8 bases not matched to a gene. Here the CDR3 reads CASSPGTGSSEQYF. The DNA for the CDR3 is TGCGCCAGCAGCCCGGGGACAGGGAGCTCCGAGCAGTACTTC.

The chain carries TRBV15 and TRBJ2-7, with D possibly TRBD1 on 5 matching bases. V was pared by 0 bases and J by 5 bases, with 11 bases between. Germline lookup yields CDR1 LNHNV and CDR2 YYDKDF (reference sequence). This CDR3 comprises 14 residues. The CDR3 spells CATSREQGADEQYF. The DNA for the CDR3 is TGTGCCACCAGCAGAGAGCAGGGCGCGGACGAGCAGTACTTC.

The chain combines TRBV18 with TRBJ2-5; possible D gene TRBD2, 6 bases. Trimming shortened V by 6 bases and J by 4 bases, and 12 bases separated the two germline ends. Per germline, CDR1 KGHSH and CDR2 LQKENI. The CDR3 runs 13 residues. The CDR3 DNA reads as TGTGCCAGCTCCCTGGGAGGAGGAGAGACCCAGTACTTC. Translating it yields CASSLGGGETQYF.

The CDR3: CASSEVGTSGPNEQFF. CDR3 nucleotide sequence: TGTGCCAGCAGTGAGGTGGGGACTAGCGGTCCCAATGAGCAGTTCTTC. The J gene is TRBJ2-1, the V gene TRBV6-4; 11 bases line up with TRBD2. After removal of 3 bases from V and 6 bases from J, the junction contained 7 bases not matched to a gene. The CDR3 runs to 16 residues. Germline V gene data show CDR1 as MRHNA and CDR2 as SNTAGT.

This chain joins TRBV27 and TRBJ1-1, with 7 bases lining up with TRBD1. This CDR3 region has 14 residues. J was trimmed by 6 bases and V by 3 bases; bases with no gene match: 7. Germline V gene lookup returns CDR1 MNHEY and CDR2 SMNVEV (reference sequence). CDR3 DNA sequence: TGTGCCAGCAGTTTCATAGGGGGCGAGGCTGAAGCTTTCTTT. This encodes CASSFIGGEAEAFF.

The chain joins TRBV6-5 to TRBJ2-1; possible D gene TRBD2, 6 bases. The CDR3 runs 14 residues. Trimming shortened V by 3 bases and J by 9 bases, and 15 bases separated the two germline ends. CDR1 is MNHEY and CDR2 is SVGAGI in the germline V gene. CDR3 in DNA: TGTGCCAGCAGTTATGCCCTCCTAGCGCCTGAGCAGTTCTTC. Translation: CASSYALLAPEQFF.

J is TRBJ1-5 and V is TRBV4-1; 7 bases agree with TRBD1. CDR3 size: 17 residues. Germline assignment: CDR1 MGHRA and CDR2 YSYEKL. J was trimmed by 2 bases and V by 2 bases; bases with no gene match: 9. CDR3 in amino acids: CASSQLPTGVGNQPQHF. In DNA, the CDR3 is TGCGCCAGCAGCCAACTGCCTACAGGGGTGGGCAATCAGCCCCAGCATTTT.

The CDR3 sequence: CASSDKTGIAYNSPLHF. CDR3 DNA sequence: TGTGCCAGCAGTGACAAGACAGGGATCGCCTATAATTCACCCCTCCACTTT. The chain uses TRBV6-1 and TRBJ1-6; 7 bases align to TRBD1. From germline, CDR1 is MNHNS and CDR2 SASEGT. The J segment lost 2 bases and the V segment lost 3 bases, leaving 7 bases of the junction unmatched. The CDR3 length is 17 residues.